Listed here are 30 T cell receptor beta chains from one sample, sequenced in a study of monozygotic twins with inflammatory bowel disease. TCRdb reprocessed the 5' RACE reads and reports one entry per CDR3 protein, with no DNA. Found here are 300,000 to 350,000 distinct CDR3 sequences; the top ten clones hold approximately 2%. The material sequenced was blood. The receptors were sampled from a human donor with ulcerative colitis or Crohn's disease, or a healthy co-twin of an affected twin (not recorded which).

CDR3 in amino acids: CASSLVTRGESGYTF. This chain joins TRBV5-5 and TRBJ1-2; TCRdb gives TRBD1 as the D gene, but with no DNA this cannot be confirmed. This CDR3 is built from 15 residues. Germline assignment: CDR1 SGHKS and CDR2 YYEKEE (reference sequence).

The chain joins TRBV7-2 to TRBJ1-3; TCRdb selects TRBD1, and the lack of DNA leaves this call unchecked. CDR1 is SGHTA, CDR2 FQGNSA, per germline. The CDR3 loop spans 15 amino acids. CDR3 loop: CASSRGGGSGNTIYF.

The chain carries TRBV28 and TRBJ2-3; TCRdb picks TRBD1, but there is no DNA to check that call. The CDR3 sequence is 14 residues long. CDR1 MDHEN and CDR2 SYDVKM come from the germline V gene. CDR3 sequence: CASSPYRDIDTQYF.

This chain links TRBV2 with TRBJ2-4; TCRdb's D call, TRBD1, is unchecked because there is no DNA. The CDR3 contains 14 residues. CDR1 SNHLY and CDR2 FYNNEI come from the germline V gene. The CDR3 loop reads CASNGGRMSDIQYF.

The CDR3: CASSADYSLGYTF. The J gene is TRBJ1-2, the V gene TRBV5-1. The CDR3 length is 13 residues. CDR1 SGHRS and CDR2 YFSETQ come from the germline V gene.

V usage is TRBV4-1 and J usage is TRBJ1-4. The CDR3 totals 14 residues. Germline lookup yields CDR1 MGHRA and CDR2 YSYEKL. CDR3 protein: CASSQGRKNEKLFF.

The chain uses TRBV3-1 and TRBJ2-3; the D call from TCRdb, TRBD2, cannot be confirmed without DNA. The CDR3 loop spans 16 amino acids. Germline V gene data show CDR1 as LGHDT and CDR2 as YNNKEL (reference sequence). CDR3 loop: CASSHPETSPVDTQYF.

The rearrangement uses TRBV3-1 and TRBJ2-4; with no DNA, the TCRdb D assignment of TRBD2 cannot be verified. This CDR3 spans 14 amino acids. The germline V gene encodes CDR1 LGHDT and CDR2 YNNKEL (reference sequence). CDR3 in amino acids: CASTSRLHKNIQYF.

Here the CDR3 reads CASSQVKANYGYTF. The rearrangement uses TRBV4-3 and TRBJ1-2. CDR3 length: 14 residues. The germline V gene encodes CDR1 LGHNA and CDR2 YSLEER.

The rearrangement joins TRBV7-2 to TRBJ2-7; lacking DNA, the TRBD2 call made by TCRdb goes unchecked. Germline V lookup: CDR1 SGHTA, CDR2 FQGNSA. This CDR3 is built from 14 residues. This chain's CDR3 is CASSRGLVGVEQYF.

V gene TRBV7-9 combines with J gene TRBJ2-1; the D call from TCRdb, TRBD2, cannot be confirmed without DNA. The CDR3 consists of 13 residues. The germline gives CDR1 SEHNR, CDR2 FQNEAQ (reference sequence). The CDR3 region is CASSQTGTDEQFF.

The rearrangement uses TRBV29-1 and TRBJ2-1. Germline values: CDR1 SQVTM, CDR2 ANQGSEA. The CDR3 consists of 11 residues. CDR3 amino acids: CSVTAYNEQFF.

The V call is TRBV28, the J call TRBJ1-2; there is no DNA to check the TCRdb D call of TRBD1. Germline lookup yields CDR1 MDHEN and CDR2 SYDVKM. The CDR3 loop spans 13 amino acids. CDR3 sequence reads: CASHAEGVNGYTF.

This sequence joins TRBV5-5 and TRBJ2-4; TCRdb's assignment of TRBD1 cannot be checked, as there is no DNA. This CDR3 has 15 residues. Germline CDR1 reads SGHKS; CDR2 reads YYEKEE (reference sequence). The CDR3 sequence is CASSMGRLAKNIQYF. The variable domain in full, with the rest retrieved from reference TRBV5-5 and TRBJ2-4, is DAGVTQSPTHLIKTRGQQVTLRCSPISGHKSVSWYQQVLGQGPQFIFQYYEKEERGRGNFPDRFSARQFPNYSSELNVNALLLGDSALYLCASSMGRLAKNIQYFGAGTRLSVL.

The chain recombines TRBV12-3 or TRBV12-4 with TRBJ2-2; TCRdb selects TRBD2, and the lack of DNA leaves this call unchecked. The CDR3 runs 14 residues. CDR3 amino acids: CASSTGLTTGELFF.

The chain has TRBV12-3 or TRBV12-4 and TRBJ2-7. The CDR3 is made up of 15 amino acids. CDR3 amino acids: CASTLRDRISYEQYF.

The gene calls are TRBV20-1 and TRBJ2-1. CDR3 length: 14 amino acids. Looked up from germline, CDR1 is DFQATT and CDR2 is SNEGSKA (reference sequence). The CDR3 protein is CSAFRGLPHNEQFF.

The V call is TRBV15, the J call TRBJ2-5. The CDR3 loop spans 16 amino acids. Germline V gene lookup returns CDR1 LNHNV and CDR2 YYDKDF (reference sequence). The CDR3 sequence: CATSRDRSYSTETQYF.

This chain uses TRBV6-5 with TRBJ1-2; TCRdb's D call, TRBD1, is unchecked because there is no DNA. The CDR3 loop spans 18 amino acids. Germline loops: CDR1 MNHEY, CDR2 SVGAGI. The CDR3 sequence is CASSYSFPFPPYIRDFHF.

V and J are TRBV29-1 and TRBJ1-3. The CDR3 spans 11 residues. CDR1 and CDR2 (germline): SQVTM, ANQGSEA. The CDR3 sequence is CSPQFGNTIYF.

The CDR3 loop reads CASSPGPPGGSQYF. The rearrangement links TRBV7-7 to TRBJ2-5; checking the TCRdb D call of TRBD2 is not possible without DNA. This CDR3 region has 14 residues. The V gene's germline CDR1 is SSHAT and CDR2 FNYEAQ (reference sequence). Using reference TRBV7-7 and TRBJ2-5 for the parts outside the CDR3, the full variable domain is GAGVSQSPRYKVTKRGQDVTLRCDPISSHATLYWYQQALGQGPEFLTYFNYEAQPDKSGLPSDRFSAERPEGSISTLTIQRTEQRDSAMYRCASSPGPPGGSQYFGPGTRLLVL.

This chain links TRBV27 with TRBJ2-5; the TCRdb call, TRBD2, lacks DNA for checking. Germline CDR1 and CDR2: MNHEY and SMNVEV (reference sequence). This CDR3 is built from 16 residues. The CDR3 here is CASSVQGEAFKETQYF.

The chain employs TRBV11-2 and TRBJ2-5; TCRdb indicates TRBD2, and absent DNA this call remains unverified. CDR3 length equals 16 residues. Germline CDR1 SGHAT, CDR2 FQNNGV. CDR3 in amino acids: CAISKRGGWFGETQYF.

This chain connects TRBV4-3 to TRBJ2-3; the TCRdb D gene call, TRBD2, has no DNA to confirm it. Germline assignment: CDR1 LGHNA and CDR2 YSLEER. This CDR3 region has 16 residues. CDR3 in amino acids: CASSQETSGGTDTQYF.

J is TRBJ1-1 and V is TRBV20-1. Germline V gives CDR1 DFQATT, CDR2 SNEGSKA (reference sequence). This CDR3 spans 15 amino acids. CDR3 loop: CSARHAELMNTEAFF.

The V call is TRBV12-3 or TRBV12-4, the J call TRBJ2-2. The CDR3 length is 15 residues. The chain's CDR3 is CASSLRTANTGELFF.

The J gene is TRBJ1-1, the V gene TRBV5-1. The germline gives CDR1 SGHRS, CDR2 YFSETQ. This CDR3 has 13 residues. CDR3 sequence reads: CASSFWENTEAFF. The variable domain in full, with the rest retrieved from reference TRBV5-1 and TRBJ1-1, is KAGVTQTPRYLIKTRGQQVTLSCSPISGHRSVSWYQQTPGQGLQFLFEYFSETQRNKGNFPGRFSGRQFSNSRSEMNVSTLELGDSALYLCASSFWENTEAFFGQGTRLTVV.

V gene TRBV20-1 combines with J gene TRBJ1-2; the TCRdb call, TRBD1, lacks DNA for checking. Germline CDR1 is DFQATT and CDR2 is SNEGSKA (reference sequence). CDR3 length: 14 amino acids. The CDR3: CSATDSTGVHGYTF.

The rearrangement links TRBV7-2 to TRBJ2-2; absent DNA, TCRdb's TRBD2 call cannot be checked. The CDR3 covers 17 residues. Germline V gene sequence: CDR1 SGHTA, CDR2 FQGNSA. This CDR3 reads CASSLGLAGINTGELFF. The entire variable domain, with the rest obtained from reference TRBV7-2 and TRBJ2-2, is as follows: GAGVSQSPSNKVTEKGKDVELRCDPISGHTALYWYRQSLGQGLEFLIYFQGNSAPDKSGLPSDRFSAERTGGSVSTLTIQRTQQEDSAVYLCASSLGLAGINTGELFFGEGSRLTVL.

The chain couples TRBV5-6 to TRBJ1-1; the D call from TCRdb, TRBD1, cannot be confirmed without DNA. The CDR3 runs 13 residues. CDR1 SGHDT and CDR2 YYEEEE come from the germline V gene. CDR3 protein: CASNGQMNTEAFF.